This is a list of T cell receptor beta chains from one sample in a study of CD8 T cells in ankylosing spondylitis. TCRdb used MiXCR to reprocess the 5' RACE reads, holding one entry per CDR3 protein. Of around 250,000 distinct CDR3 sequences detected, under 20% appear once; the ten largest clones hold 25% to 40%. The sample comprised blood, either unsorted or a sorted T cell fraction (not recorded which). The receptors derive from a male donor with ankylosing spondylitis or in good health (not recorded which). Both conserved end residues are part of each CDR3. Each record gives: D gene, V gene, CDR3 protein. The D gene is left open where the match is weak.

>NA|TRBV5-6
CASSRAEGNEQFF
>TRBD1|TRBV4-1
CASSQPGQGGVGELFF
>NA|TRBV6-2/TRBV6-3
CASSDPGRFHEQYF
>NA|TRBV7-2
CASSEGRQEETQYF
>NA|TRBV4-1
CASSQDWGPWEQYF
>NA|TRBV2
CASSDAVGGGQFF
>TRBD1|TRBV25-1
CASSGWQGAGDEQFF
>NA|TRBV29-1
CSVDQGYTDTQYF
>NA|TRBV12-3/TRBV12-4
CASSWGSGSPLHF
>NA|TRBV6-1
CASSEETWPNYEQYF
>NA|TRBV9
CASSVYGPGDTQYF
>TRBD2|TRBV7-3
CASSLSREGPGELFF
>NA|TRBV12-3/TRBV12-4
CASSTTGPTDTQYF
>NA|TRBV29-1
CSVRREGQNTEAFF
>TRBD2|TRBV7-8
CASSTTSGRPRNTGELFF
>TRBD1|TRBV4-3
CASSPTGDHEQYF
>TRBD2|TRBV6-1
CASSKGLAGGTDTQYF
>TRBD2|TRBV10-2
CASSRVLADTGELFF
>NA|TRBV6-5
CASSYVGLLDEQYF
>NA|TRBV20-1
CSARGTQGAYNEQFF
>TRBD1|TRBV5-1
CASSIDRGDEQYF
>NA|TRBV12-3/TRBV12-4
CASSSQGGWYEQYF
>NA|TRBV11-2
CASSPYGGQETQYF
>NA|TRBV12-3/TRBV12-4
CASSPSGAKPNEQFF
>NA|TRBV4-2
CASSQDPAQGRNTIYF
>TRBD2|TRBV7-8
CASSFEAGTSSYEQYF
>TRBD1|TRBV7-9
CASSSRQGTNEKLFF
>TRBD1|TRBV27
CASGQGLNEQFF
>NA|TRBV7-8
CASSLNRGPSETQYF
>NA|TRBV9
CASSNPRLGASTFGELFF
>NA|TRBV27
CASSPNWESREAYEQYF
>NA|TRBV29-1
CSVEDAASNEQFF
>NA|TRBV29-1
CSVKEPGFGANVLTF
>TRBD1|TRBV6-1
CASSDPDREDYGYTF
>NA|TRBV10-3
CAISESSSGTDTQYF
>NA|TRBV6-1
CASPGVGQASYEQYF
>NA|TRBV5-1
CASSRKQGTTNEKLFF
>NA|TRBV6-1
CASTGGMRTEAFF
>NA|TRBV9
CASSVAPQEISYNEQFF
>NA|TRBV29-1
CSVVLVGYVGEQYF
>NA|TRBV6-5
CASSYSGPGNEQFF
>TRBD2|TRBV12-3/TRBV12-4
CASSHDSSGSRTDTQYF
>NA|TRBV12-3/TRBV12-4
CASSLLLLGELFF
>TRBD2|TRBV7-9
CASSSYPGDYYEQYF
>TRBD2|TRBV3-1
CASSQLAGEETQYF
>NA|TRBV7-3
CASSLLGQETDTQYF
>NA|TRBV15
CATSREKLRQFHNEQFF
>NA|TRBV10-3
CAISDPTRSYEQYF
>TRBD1|TRBV20-1
CSAAWDSSTYEQYF
>NA|TRBV4-1
CASSQETSGRSFSGANVLTF
>NA|TRBV12-3/TRBV12-4
CASSALANVLTF
>NA|TRBV7-3
CASSLMGGPYNEQFF
>NA|TRBV9
CASSAPRRDGASDTQYF
>TRBD1|TRBV12-3/TRBV12-4
CASSWGQWETQYF
>TRBD1|TRBV4-1
CASSQQGVANEQFF
>NA|TRBV9
CASSVDRGGFYGYTF
>TRBD2|TRBV12-3/TRBV12-4
CASSPLAGGAYNEQFF
>TRBD2|TRBV7-8
CASSLVAGGPFLGAKNIQYF
>TRBD2|TRBV7-6
CASSYGGGSYEQYF